These T cell receptor beta chains were read from a single sample in a study of blood T cell repertoires in COVID-19. TCRdb's copy holds only in-frame clones and misses some; the assay was immunoSEQ multiplex PCR. The sample contains a few hundred thousand clones, 90% of which appear only once. The source material was peripheral blood. The source of these receptors is a woman aged 40 to 55 with COVID-19, enrolled during active disease. The CDR3 runs from the conserved cysteine through the conserved F or W. A D gene is named only where the DNA matches it firmly.

>.|TRBJ1-2|14|TRBV7-3
CASSQAGTRYGYTF
>.|TRBJ1-2|15|TRBV14
CASSQDMGRSYGYTF
>.|TRBJ2-5|11|TRBV11-2
CASSFGETQYF
>TRBD1|TRBJ1-2|18|TRBV27
CASHPDRGAYSVNYGYTF
>TRBD1|TRBJ1-1|16|TRBV19
CASSIQAGGRGTEAFF
>.|TRBJ1-2|14|TRBV7-9
CASSLAGPNYGYTF
>.|TRBJ2-1|13|TRBV12-3/TRBV12-4
CATGTQPGNEQFF
>.|TRBJ2-7|11|TRBV5-6
CASSLGAGQYF
>.|TRBJ2-6|15|TRBV18
CASSPRTAGANVLTF
>.|TRBJ2-2|18|TRBV9
CASSVAPGTYGNTGELFF
>.|TRBJ1-1|13|TRBV24-1
CATSESMNTEAFF
>.|TRBJ1-4|14|TRBV10-2
CASSSQGLSEKLFF
>.|TRBJ2-7|13|TRBV27
CASTPRRMHEQYF
>TRBD1|TRBJ1-1|14|TRBV9
CASSPRTGGTEAFF
>TRBD1|TRBJ2-5|15|TRBV27
CASSLSSTGGETQYF
>.|TRBJ1-1|13|TRBV29-1
CSAEPGRETEAFF
>.|TRBJ2-7|14|TRBV19
CASKHRESSYEQYF
>.|TRBJ2-5|13|TRBV5-5
CASSFIPKETQYF